The TCR beta chain under discussion was sequenced for a study of T cells in Graves' hyperthyroidism and ophthalmopathy. V was pared by 2 bases and J by 1 base, with 8 bases between. The length of the CDR3 is 14 residues. The investigators amplified TCR beta CDR3 regions from RNA transcripts. First-round RT-PCR with HTBI primers amplified the TCR CDR3 region. TCRdb processed the multiplex PCR reads anew with MiXCR; each CDR3 protein has one entry. In the table there are hundreds of thousands of distinct CDR3 sequences, about 14% of which are singletons. For this clonotype: The antigen is unknown.

Study-level findings and limits: Expanded thyroid clonotypes (above 0.001) were mostly also found in blood. Classification by a 13 V-J model distinguished ophthalmopathy from stable hyperthyroidism. Model output signaled ophthalmopathy a median roughly six months ahead of onset.

The rearrangement links TRBV12-3 or TRBV12-4 to TRBJ2-5; D gene uncertain. The sequenced sample was blood. The receptor comes from a woman aged 50 to 65 with Graves' ophthalmopathy. This chain's CDR3 is CASSLYSAQETQYF. The DNA for the CDR3 is TGTGCCAGCAGTTTATACTCAGCCCAAGAGACCCAGTACTTC.